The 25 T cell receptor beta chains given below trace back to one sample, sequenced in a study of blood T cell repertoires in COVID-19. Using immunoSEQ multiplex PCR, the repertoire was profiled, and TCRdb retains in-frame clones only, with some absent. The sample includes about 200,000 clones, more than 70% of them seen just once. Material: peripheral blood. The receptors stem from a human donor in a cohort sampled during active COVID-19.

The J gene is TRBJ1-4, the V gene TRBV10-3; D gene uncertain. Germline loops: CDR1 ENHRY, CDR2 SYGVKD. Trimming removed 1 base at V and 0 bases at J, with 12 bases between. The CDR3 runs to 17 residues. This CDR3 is CAISEYGGSPTNEKLFF. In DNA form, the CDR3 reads TGTGCCATCAGTGAGTATGGAGGGAGCCCAACTAATGAAAAACTGTTTTTT.

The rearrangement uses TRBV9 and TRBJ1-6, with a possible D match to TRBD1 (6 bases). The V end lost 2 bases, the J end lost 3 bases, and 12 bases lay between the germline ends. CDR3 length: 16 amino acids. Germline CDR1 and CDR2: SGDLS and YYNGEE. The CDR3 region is CASSVGGANYNSPLHF. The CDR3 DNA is TGTGCCAGCAGCGTGGGGGGGGCCAACTATAATTCACCCCTCCACTTT. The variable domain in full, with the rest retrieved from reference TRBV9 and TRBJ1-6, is DSGVTQTPKHLITATGQRVTLRCSPRSGDLSVYWYQQSLDQGLQFLIQYYNGEERAKGNILERFSAQQFPDLHSELNLSSLELGDSALYFCASSVGGANYNSPLHFGNGTRLTVT.

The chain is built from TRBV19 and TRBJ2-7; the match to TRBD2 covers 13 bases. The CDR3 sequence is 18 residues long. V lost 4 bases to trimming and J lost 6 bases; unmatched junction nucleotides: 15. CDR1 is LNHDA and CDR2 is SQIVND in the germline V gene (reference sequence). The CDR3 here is CASSRVGPGLAGEGEQYF. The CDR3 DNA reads TGTGCCAGTAGTAGAGTTGGACCCGGACTAGCGGGAGAAGGCGAGCAGTACTTC. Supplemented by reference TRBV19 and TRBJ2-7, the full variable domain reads DGGITQSPKYLFRKEGQNVTLSCEQNLNHDAMYWYRQDPGQGLRLIYYSQIVNDFQKGDIAEGYSVSREKKESFPLTVTSAQKNPTAFYLCASSRVGPGLAGEGEQYFGPGTRLTVT.

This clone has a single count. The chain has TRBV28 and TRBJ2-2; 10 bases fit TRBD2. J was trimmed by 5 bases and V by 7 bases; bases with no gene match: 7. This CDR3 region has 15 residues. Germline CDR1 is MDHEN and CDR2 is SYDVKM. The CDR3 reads CASTSAGGRTGELFF. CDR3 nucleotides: TGTGCCAGCACTTCAGCGGGGGGGAGGACCGGGGAGCTGTTTTTT.

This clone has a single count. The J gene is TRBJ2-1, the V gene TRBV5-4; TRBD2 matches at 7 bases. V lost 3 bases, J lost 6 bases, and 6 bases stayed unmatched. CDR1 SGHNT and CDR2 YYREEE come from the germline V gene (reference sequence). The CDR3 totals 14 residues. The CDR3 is CASSSTWGGNEQFF. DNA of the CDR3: TGTGCCAGCAGCTCGACCTGGGGGGGCAATGAGCAGTTCTTC.

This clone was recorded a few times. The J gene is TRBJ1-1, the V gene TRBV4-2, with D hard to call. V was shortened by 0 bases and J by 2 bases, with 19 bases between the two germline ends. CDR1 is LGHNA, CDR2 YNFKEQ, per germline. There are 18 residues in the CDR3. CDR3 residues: CASSQDRRLRKTNTEAFF. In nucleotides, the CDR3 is TGTGCCAGCAGCCAAGATCGGCGCTTAAGGAAGACTAACACTGAAGCTTTCTTT.

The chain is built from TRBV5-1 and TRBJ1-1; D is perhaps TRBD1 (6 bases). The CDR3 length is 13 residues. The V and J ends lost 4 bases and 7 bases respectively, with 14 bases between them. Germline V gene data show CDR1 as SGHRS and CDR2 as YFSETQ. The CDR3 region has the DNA TGCGCCAGCAGCGACCGGACAGTTCTTGAAGCTTTCTTT. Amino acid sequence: CASSDRTVLEAFF.

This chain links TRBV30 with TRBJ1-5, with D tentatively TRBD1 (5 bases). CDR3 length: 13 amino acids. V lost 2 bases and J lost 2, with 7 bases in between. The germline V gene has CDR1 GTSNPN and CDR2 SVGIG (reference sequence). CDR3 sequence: CAWSIGGNQPQHF. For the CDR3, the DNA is TGTGCCTGGAGTATAGGGGGCAATCAGCCCCAGCATTTT.

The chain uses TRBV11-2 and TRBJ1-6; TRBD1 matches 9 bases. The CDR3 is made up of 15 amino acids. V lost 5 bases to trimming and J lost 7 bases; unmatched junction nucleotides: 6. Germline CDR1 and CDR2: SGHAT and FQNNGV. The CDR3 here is CASSKTGTGNSPLHF. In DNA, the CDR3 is TGTGCCAGCAGCAAAACCGGGACAGGGAATTCACCCCTCCACTTT.

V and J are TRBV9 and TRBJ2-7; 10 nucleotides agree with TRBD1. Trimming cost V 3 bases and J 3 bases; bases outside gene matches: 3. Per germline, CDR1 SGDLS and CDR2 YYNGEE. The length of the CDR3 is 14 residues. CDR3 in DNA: TGTGCCAGCAGCGCCAGGACAGGGGGCTACGAGCAGTACTTC. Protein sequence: CASSARTGGYEQYF.

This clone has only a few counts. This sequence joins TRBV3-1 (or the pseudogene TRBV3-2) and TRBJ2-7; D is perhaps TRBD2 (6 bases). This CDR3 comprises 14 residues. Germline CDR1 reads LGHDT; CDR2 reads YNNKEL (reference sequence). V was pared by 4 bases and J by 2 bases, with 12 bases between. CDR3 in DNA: TGTGCCAGCAGCCTTTCAACGGGAGCCTACGAGCAGTACTTC. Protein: CASSLSTGAYEQYF.

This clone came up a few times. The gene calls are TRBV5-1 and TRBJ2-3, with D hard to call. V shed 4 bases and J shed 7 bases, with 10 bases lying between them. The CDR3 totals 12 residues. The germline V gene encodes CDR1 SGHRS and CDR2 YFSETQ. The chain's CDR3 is CASSLGVYTQYF. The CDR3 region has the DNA TGCGCCAGCAGCCTAGGCGTTTATACGCAGTATTTT.

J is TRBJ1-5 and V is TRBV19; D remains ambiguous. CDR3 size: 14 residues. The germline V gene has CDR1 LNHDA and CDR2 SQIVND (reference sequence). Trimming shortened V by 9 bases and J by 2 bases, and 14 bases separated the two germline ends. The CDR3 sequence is CASTRDGGNQPQHF. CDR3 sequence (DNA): TGTGCCAGCACCCGAGACGGGGGCAATCAGCCCCAGCATTTT. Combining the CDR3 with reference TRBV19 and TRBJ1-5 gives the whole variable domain DGGITQSPKYLFRKEGQNVTLSCEQNLNHDAMYWYRQDPGQGLRLIYYSQIVNDFQKGDIAEGYSVSREKKESFPLTVTSAQKNPTAFYLCASTRDGGNQPQHFGDGTRLSIL.

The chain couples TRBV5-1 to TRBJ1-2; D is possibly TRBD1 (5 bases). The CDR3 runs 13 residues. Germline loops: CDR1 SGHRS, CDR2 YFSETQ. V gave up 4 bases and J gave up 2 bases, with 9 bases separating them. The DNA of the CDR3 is TGCGCCAGCAGCCTCGACAGCAACTATGGCTACACCTTC. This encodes CASSLDSNYGYTF.

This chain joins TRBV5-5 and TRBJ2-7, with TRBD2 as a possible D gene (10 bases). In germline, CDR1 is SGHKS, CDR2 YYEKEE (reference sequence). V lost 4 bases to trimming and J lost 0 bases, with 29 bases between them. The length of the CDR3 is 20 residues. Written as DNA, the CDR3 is TGTGCCAGCAGCGCGGAACAGGGGGCCCGGACTAGCGGCCTCTCCTACGAGCAGTACTTC. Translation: CASSAEQGARTSGLSYEQYF.

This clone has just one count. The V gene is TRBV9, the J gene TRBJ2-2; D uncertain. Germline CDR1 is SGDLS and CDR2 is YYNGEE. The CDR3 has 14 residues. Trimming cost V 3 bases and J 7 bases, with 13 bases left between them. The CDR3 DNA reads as TGTGCCAGCAGCGCTGCCGACTTGGGCGGGGAGCTGTTTTTT. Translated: CASSAADLGGELFF.

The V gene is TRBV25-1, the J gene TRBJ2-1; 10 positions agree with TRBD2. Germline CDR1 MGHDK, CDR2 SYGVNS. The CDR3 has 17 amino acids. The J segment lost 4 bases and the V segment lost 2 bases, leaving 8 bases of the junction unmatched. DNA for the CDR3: TGTGCCAGCAGTGAACAAGGGTCTAGCGGGGGTTACAATGAGCAGTTCTTC. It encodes CASSEQGSSGGYNEQFF.

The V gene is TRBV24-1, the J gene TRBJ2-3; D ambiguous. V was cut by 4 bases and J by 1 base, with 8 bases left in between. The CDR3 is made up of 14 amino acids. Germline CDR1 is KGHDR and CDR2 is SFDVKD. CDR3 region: CATSEHQGTDTQYF. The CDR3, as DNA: TGTGCCACCAGTGAGCACCAGGGCACAGATACGCAGTATTTT.

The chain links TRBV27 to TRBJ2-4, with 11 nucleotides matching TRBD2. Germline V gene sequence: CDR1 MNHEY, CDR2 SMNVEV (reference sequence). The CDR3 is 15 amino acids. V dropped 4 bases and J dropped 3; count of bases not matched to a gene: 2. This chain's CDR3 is CASSSLAGGKNIQYF. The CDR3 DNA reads TGTGCCAGCAGTTCCCTAGCGGGAGGCAAAAACATTCAGTACTTC.

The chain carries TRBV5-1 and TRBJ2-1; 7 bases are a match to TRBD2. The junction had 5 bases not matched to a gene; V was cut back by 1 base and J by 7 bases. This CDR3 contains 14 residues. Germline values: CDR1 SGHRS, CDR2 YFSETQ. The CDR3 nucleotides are TGCGCCAGCAGCTTGTCTATCGGGGGGAATGAGCAGTTCTTC. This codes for CASSLSIGGNEQFF.

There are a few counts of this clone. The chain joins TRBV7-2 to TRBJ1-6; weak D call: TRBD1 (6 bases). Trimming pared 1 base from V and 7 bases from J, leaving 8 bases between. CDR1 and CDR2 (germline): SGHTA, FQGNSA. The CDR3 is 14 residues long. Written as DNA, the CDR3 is TGTGCCAGCAGCTTAGTAACAGGGAATTCACCCCTCCACTTT. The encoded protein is CASSLVTGNSPLHF.

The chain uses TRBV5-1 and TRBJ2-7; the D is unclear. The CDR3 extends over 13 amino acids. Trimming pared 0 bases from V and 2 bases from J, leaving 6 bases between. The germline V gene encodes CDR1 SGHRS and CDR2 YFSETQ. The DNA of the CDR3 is TGCGCCAGCAGCTTGGGACTCCCCTACGAGCAGTACTTC. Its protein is CASSLGLPYEQYF.

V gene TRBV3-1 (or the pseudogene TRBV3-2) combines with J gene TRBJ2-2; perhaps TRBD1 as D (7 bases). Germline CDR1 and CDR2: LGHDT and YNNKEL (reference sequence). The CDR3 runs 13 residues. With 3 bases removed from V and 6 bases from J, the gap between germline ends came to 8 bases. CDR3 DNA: TGTGCCAGCAGCCACAGGGGGGCCGGGGAGCTGTTTTTT. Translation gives CASSHRGAGELFF.

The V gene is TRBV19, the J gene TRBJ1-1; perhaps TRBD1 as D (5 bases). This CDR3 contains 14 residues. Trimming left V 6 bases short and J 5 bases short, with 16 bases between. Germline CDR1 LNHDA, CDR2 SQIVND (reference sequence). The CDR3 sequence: CASSHGGLETEAFF. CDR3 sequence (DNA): TGTGCCAGTAGCCATGGGGGACTGGAGACTGAAGCTTTCTTT.

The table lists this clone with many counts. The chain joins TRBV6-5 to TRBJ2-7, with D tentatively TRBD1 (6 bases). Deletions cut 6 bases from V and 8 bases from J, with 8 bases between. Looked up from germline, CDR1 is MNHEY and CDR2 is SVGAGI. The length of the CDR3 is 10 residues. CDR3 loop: CASRDSKQYF. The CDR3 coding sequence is TGTGCCAGCAGGGACAGTAAGCAGTACTTC.